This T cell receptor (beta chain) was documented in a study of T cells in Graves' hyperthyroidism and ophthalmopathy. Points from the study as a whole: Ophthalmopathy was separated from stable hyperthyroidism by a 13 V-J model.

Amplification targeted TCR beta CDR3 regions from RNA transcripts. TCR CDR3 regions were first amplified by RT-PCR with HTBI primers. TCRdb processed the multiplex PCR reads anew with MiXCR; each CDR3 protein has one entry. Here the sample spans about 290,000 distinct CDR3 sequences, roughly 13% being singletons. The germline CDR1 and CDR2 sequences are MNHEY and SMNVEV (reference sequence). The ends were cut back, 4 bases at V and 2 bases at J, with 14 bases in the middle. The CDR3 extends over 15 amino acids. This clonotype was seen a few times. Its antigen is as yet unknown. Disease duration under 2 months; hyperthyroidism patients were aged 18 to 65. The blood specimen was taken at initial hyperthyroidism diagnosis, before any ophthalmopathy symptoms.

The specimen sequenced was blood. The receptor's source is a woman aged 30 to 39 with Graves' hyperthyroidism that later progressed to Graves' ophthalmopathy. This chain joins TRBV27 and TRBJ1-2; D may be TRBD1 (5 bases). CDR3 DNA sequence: TGTGCCAGCAGTTCCGGGGCGAACCTGAACTATGGCTACACCTTC. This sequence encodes CASSSGANLNYGYTF.